A selection of T cell receptor beta chains follows, all from one sample in a study of control samples from healthy donors and cancer patients. This table comes from immunoSEQ multiplex PCR, and its TCRdb copy is limited to in-frame clones, with some not included. The repertoire holds about 160,000 clones, with 85% to 90% as singletons. Material for sequencing was blood. The receptor set was obtained from a man aged 30 to 39 in good health. Both conserved end residues are trimmed from each CDR3. The D gene is left open where the match is weak.

. TRBJ1-1 TRBV7-9 ASTGQPDDSPSRFNTEAF
TRBD1 TRBJ2-7 TRBV20-1 SASPSDRPSYEQY
TRBD2 TRBJ2-7 TRBV6-2/TRBV6-3 ASSSKGLAGVSYEQY
. TRBJ2-3 TRBV28 ASSLRDRDTTDTQY
. TRBJ2-4 TRBV5-4 ASSSPKEAKNIQY
. TRBJ1-2 TRBV19 ASGPTPVYT
. TRBJ1-2 TRBV6-2/TRBV6-3 ASSGAGVPNYGYT
TRBD1 TRBJ1-2 TRBV27 ASRGTGRFRGYT
. TRBJ1-1 TRBV5-4 ASSSRSSMNTEAF
TRBD1 TRBJ1-1 TRBV2 ASNLPQGANTEAF
. TRBJ1-3 TRBV24-1 ATSDYNPLSGNTIY
. TRBJ1-1 TRBV7-9 ASSLQGGNTEAF
. TRBJ1-5 TRBV18 ASSELGGVSNQPQH
. TRBJ1-2 TRBV5-4 ASRSRRDGDGYT
. TRBJ1-4 TRBV5-6 ASSLRGPGEKLF
TRBD2 TRBJ2-5 TRBV28 ASTSFGKPGLAGDPAPQETQY
. TRBJ1-4 TRBV6-5 ASSPRQSTNEKLF
TRBD1 TRBJ1-1 TRBV18 ASSPGQGKNTEAF
TRBD1 TRBJ1-1 TRBV4-1 ASSQGPGQERAF
. TRBJ1-3 TRBV7-2 ASSLAGENTIY
. TRBJ1-1 TRBV2 ASSEARQRLTEAF
. TRBJ2-7 TRBV10-3 AISGSFEQY
. TRBJ1-4 TRBV28 ASTSPTRLF
. TRBJ2-7 TRBV5-1 ASSTSGPGSYPY
. TRBJ2-7 TRBV4-1 ASSQDPIRLVTAIYEQY
TRBD2 TRBJ2-7 TRBV7-2 ASSQTSGSFGEQY
. TRBJ1-2 TRBV28 ASSPTANYGYT
TRBD1 TRBJ1-5 TRBV19 ASSAPRGGENQPQH
TRBD1 TRBJ2-1 TRBV5-4 ASSPGQLPYNEQF
. TRBJ2-1 TRBV20-1 SASGWAEQF
. TRBJ2-1 TRBV5-1 ASYTDTYYYNEQF
. TRBJ2-2 TRBV12-3/TRBV12-4 ASSPDTGELF
. TRBJ2-3 TRBV5-6 ASSRRRIRTDTQY
. TRBJ1-3 TRBV5-6 ASSFRTVSAGNTIY
. TRBJ1-3 TRBV6-5 ASRLDAGSGNTIY
TRBD1 TRBJ1-5 TRBV6-5 ASRTGALSNQPQH
. TRBJ1-1 TRBV19 ASSEAPIGNTEAF
TRBD2 TRBJ2-1 TRBV7-2 ASSLPGGYNEQF
. TRBJ1-1 TRBV19 ASRNGQLVNTEAF
TRBD1 TRBJ1-6 TRBV6-5 ATRVGQVNSPLH
. TRBJ2-3 TRBV6-4 ASSDGTDTQY
. TRBJ2-7 TRBV2 ASLAGLTYEQY
. TRBJ1-5 TRBV5-8 ASAGSTGEKPQH
. TRBJ1-2 TRBV29-1 SGTTGFGGYT
TRBD1 TRBJ1-6 TRBV27 ASSPRTGNSPLH
. TRBJ2-3 TRBV6-2/TRBV6-3 ASGFWVHTDTQY
. TRBJ2-1 TRBV27 ASRLLNEQF
TRBD1 TRBJ1-3 TRBV5-5 ASSLGRQGSSNTIY
. TRBJ2-4 TRBV23-1 ASSRGQTEKHLLAKNIQY
TRBD1 TRBJ2-3 TRBV3-1/TRBV3-2 ASRRQGADTQY
. TRBJ1-4 TRBV28 ASRGEEKLF
. TRBJ1-3 TRBV9 ASSVVDASSGNTIY
. TRBJ1-5 TRBV6-6 ASNGPVNQPQH